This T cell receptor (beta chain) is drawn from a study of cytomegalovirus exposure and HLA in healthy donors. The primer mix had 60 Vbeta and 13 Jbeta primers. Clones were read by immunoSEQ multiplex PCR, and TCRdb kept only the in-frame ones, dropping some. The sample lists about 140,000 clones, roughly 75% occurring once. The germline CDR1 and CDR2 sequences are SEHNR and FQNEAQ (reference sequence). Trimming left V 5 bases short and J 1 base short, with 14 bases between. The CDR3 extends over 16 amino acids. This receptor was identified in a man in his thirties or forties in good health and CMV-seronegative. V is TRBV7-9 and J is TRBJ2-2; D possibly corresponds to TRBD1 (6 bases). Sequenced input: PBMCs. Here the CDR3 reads CASSASRGQNTGELFF. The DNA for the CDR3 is TGTGCCAGCAGCGCCTCGAGGGGACAGAACACCGGGGAGCTGTTTTTT.